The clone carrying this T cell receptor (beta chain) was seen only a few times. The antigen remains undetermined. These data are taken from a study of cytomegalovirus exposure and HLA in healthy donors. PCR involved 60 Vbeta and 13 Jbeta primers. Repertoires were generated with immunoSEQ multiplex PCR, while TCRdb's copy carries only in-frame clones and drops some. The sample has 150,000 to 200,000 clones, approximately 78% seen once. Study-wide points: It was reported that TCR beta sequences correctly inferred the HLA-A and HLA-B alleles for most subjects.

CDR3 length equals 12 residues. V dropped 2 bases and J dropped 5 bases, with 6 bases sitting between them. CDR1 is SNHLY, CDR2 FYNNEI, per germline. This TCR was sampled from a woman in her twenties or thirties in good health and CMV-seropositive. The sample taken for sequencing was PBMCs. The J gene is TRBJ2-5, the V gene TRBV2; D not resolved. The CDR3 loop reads CASSELVETQYF. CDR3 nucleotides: TGTGCCAGCAGTGAACTTGTGGAGACCCAGTACTTC.